Below, 24 T cell receptor beta chains from the same sample are listed, as sequenced in a study of blood T cell repertoires in COVID-19. Repertoires were generated with immunoSEQ multiplex PCR, while TCRdb's copy carries only in-frame clones and drops some. The sample holds hundreds of thousands of clones, under 95% seen once. The sequencing input was peripheral blood. The receptor set was obtained from a woman aged 18 to 35 who had recovered from COVID-19.

The chain combines TRBV19 with TRBJ2-1, with a weak D call TRBD1 (5 bases). Germline V gene sequence: CDR1 LNHDA, CDR2 SQIVND (reference sequence). The CDR3 length is 11 residues. Trimming stripped 8 bases from V and 6 bases from J, with 8 bases between. For the CDR3, the DNA is TGTGCCAGTGGGGCAAGCAATGAGCAGTTCTTC. It specifies CASGASNEQFF. Full variable domain (rest looked up from reference TRBV19 and TRBJ2-1): DGGITQSPKYLFRKEGQNVTLSCEQNLNHDAMYWYRQDPGQGLRLIYYSQIVNDFQKGDIAEGYSVSREKKESFPLTVTSAQKNPTAFYLCASGASNEQFFGPGTRLTVL.

V is TRBV27 and J is TRBJ2-3, with D possibly TRBD2 on 6 matching bases. The CDR3 runs 17 residues. The germline V gene has CDR1 MNHEY and CDR2 SMNVEV (reference sequence). Trimming stripped 3 bases from V and 2 bases from J, with 18 bases between. The CDR3 DNA follows: TGTGCCAGCAGTTTTGGGCTAGCGTATATGATCACAGATACGCAGTATTTT. Translating gives CASSFGLAYMITDTQYF.

CDR3 bases: TGTGCCAGCAGTGAAAGAGGGACAGCTAGCAATCAGCCCCAGCATTTT. Residues: CASSERGTASNQPQHF. The chain is built from TRBV2 and TRBJ1-5, with 7 bases fitting TRBD1. V lost 2 bases to trimming and J lost 0 bases; unmatched junction nucleotides: 4. This CDR3 is 16 amino acids long. CDR1 is SNHLY and CDR2 is FYNNEI in the germline V gene.

As concerns this clone: One end of the junction does not line up with germline, which may come from a read error. This sequence joins TRBV14 and TRBJ2-2; the match to TRBD2 covers 9 bases. Germline V gives CDR1 SGHDN, CDR2 FVKESK. This CDR3 contains 18 residues. The CDR3: CASSLRAGGRAKTGELFF. The CDR3 DNA reads as TGTGCCAGCAGCCTGCGAGCGGGAGGTCGTGCGAAAACCGGGGAGCTGTTTTTT. The full variable domain, its missing parts supplied by reference TRBV14 and TRBJ2-2, is EAGVTQFPSHSVIEKGQTVTLRCDPISGHDNLYWYRRVMGKEIKFLLHFVKESKQDESGMPNNRFLAERTGGTYSTLKVQPAELEDSGVYFCASSLRAGGRAKTGELFFGEGSRLTVL.

V is TRBV7-9 and J is TRBJ2-5; the match to TRBD2 covers 8 bases. From germline, CDR1 is SEHNR and CDR2 FQNEAQ (reference sequence). The CDR3 is 17 residues long. The junction had 14 bases not matched to a gene; V was cut back by 5 bases and J by 3 bases. This chain's CDR3 is CASSHPITAGDKETQYF. The CDR3 nucleotides are TGTGCCAGCAGCCACCCGATAACAGCGGGAGATAAAGAGACCCAGTACTTC.

The V gene is TRBV11-3, the J gene TRBJ2-3; 9 positions match TRBD2. V lost 3 bases, J lost 6 bases, and 16 bases stayed unmatched. The CDR3 extends over 18 amino acids. The germline V gene has CDR1 SGHNT and CDR2 YENEEA. Here the CDR3 reads CASSLGGWREGHSDTQYF. In DNA form, the CDR3 reads TGTGCCAGCAGCTTGGGTGGGTGGCGGGAGGGCCATTCCGATACGCAGTATTTT.

This chain links TRBV3-1 (or the pseudogene TRBV3-2) with TRBJ2-7, with D possibly being TRBD1 (5 bases). The CDR3 is 14 amino acids. The V gene's germline CDR1 is LGHDT and CDR2 YNNKEL (reference sequence). V lost 2 bases and J 4 bases, leaving 12 bases between the germline ends. In DNA, the CDR3 is TGTGCCAGCAGCCAACAAGGGGCCGGTTACGAGCAGTACGTC. It is translated as CASSQQGAGYEQYV.

The V gene is TRBV27, the J gene TRBJ1-1; 9 bases line up with TRBD1. The CDR3 is made up of 16 amino acids. Germline CDR1 and CDR2: MNHEY and SMNVEV (reference sequence). Trimming took 4 bases from V and 1 from J; bases not matched to a gene: 7. The CDR3: CASSSQTGGANTEAFF. Here the CDR3 DNA reads TGTGCCAGCAGTTCCCAGACAGGGGGAGCGAACACTGAAGCTTTCTTT.

The chain employs TRBV10-2 and TRBJ1-5; the D is unclear. V lost 7 bases and J 0 bases, leaving 7 bases between the germline ends. Germline CDR1 reads WSHSY; CDR2 reads SAAADI. This CDR3 has 13 amino acids. CDR3 sequence reads: CASTPGSNQPQHF. The CDR3 coding sequence is TGCGCCAGCACCCCAGGTAGCAATCAGCCCCAGCATTTT.

As concerns this clone: A junction boundary mismatches the germline segment, possibly from a read error. V is TRBV6-5 and J is TRBJ1-2; D is perhaps TRBD1 (5 bases). Germline loops: CDR1 MNHEY, CDR2 SVGAGI. The CDR3 consists of 12 residues. CDR3 residues: CASRIQDSTLLF. In DNA, the CDR3 is TGTGCCAGCAGGATACAGGATTCGACACTCCTTTTC.

In this sample, this clone turned up once. The V and J genes are TRBV7-2 and TRBJ2-5; TRBD2 matches 12 bases. The germline V gene has CDR1 SGHTA and CDR2 FQGNSA. V lost 4 bases, J lost 4 bases, and 13 bases stayed unmatched. The CDR3 runs to 18 residues. As DNA, the CDR3 is TGTGCCAGCAGCTCCTCTAGCGGGAGGGCCGCGGGGCGAGAGACCCAGTACTTC. Its protein product is CASSSSSGRAAGRETQYF.

V is TRBV29-1 and J is TRBJ1-1; no clear D. Trimming took off 4 bases at V and 0 bases at J, with 6 bases between the two ends. The CDR3 has 12 amino acids. Germline-derived CDR1 and CDR2 are SQVTM and ANQGSEA. The CDR3 DNA is TGCAGCGTTGCGGTCATGAACACTGAAGCTTTCTTT. As protein: CSVAVMNTEAFF.

The rearrangement links TRBV11-3 to TRBJ2-3, with TRBD2 identical over 9 bases. This CDR3 has 17 amino acids. CDR1 and CDR2 from the germline V gene are SGHNT and YENEEA. V was pared by 1 base and J by 0 bases, with 5 bases of the junction left unmatched. CDR3 nucleotide sequence: TGTGCCAGCAGCTTAGGCGCTAGCGGGGCTAGCACAGATACGCAGTATTTT. Its translation is CASSLGASGASTDTQYF.

The chain joins TRBV27 to TRBJ1-1; a possible D gene is TRBD1 (6 bases). The length of the CDR3 is 18 residues. The V and J ends lost 6 bases and 4 bases respectively, with 27 bases between them. Germline-derived CDR1 and CDR2 are MNHEY and SMNVEV (reference sequence). This CDR3 is CASRRTRRGQTMVTEAFF. CDR3 DNA: TGTGCCAGCAGACGGACGCGTAGGGGACAAACTATGGTCACTGAAGCTTTCTTT.

The rearrangement joins TRBV18 to TRBJ2-2; 9 nucleotides match TRBD1. V dropped 3 bases and J dropped 4; count of bases not matched to a gene: 9. The CDR3 spans 17 residues. Germline CDR1 KGHSH, CDR2 LQKENI. CDR3 amino acids: CASSPESKTGGTGELFF. The CDR3 bases are TGTGCCAGCTCACCTGAATCCAAGACAGGGGGCACCGGGGAGCTGTTTTTT.

The V gene is TRBV6-2 or TRBV6-3, the J gene TRBJ1-5; D gene uncertain. The germline CDR1 and CDR2 sequences are MNHEY and SVGEGT. Deletions cut 1 base from V and 6 bases from J, with 19 bases between. The CDR3 has 17 amino acids. CDR3 bases: TGTGCCAGCAGTTACTTGAGTAGGCGAGGCGTCGGTCAGCCCCAGCATTTT. Protein: CASSYLSRRGVGQPQHF.

This chain connects TRBV25-1 to TRBJ2-1, with 8 positions matching TRBD2. Germline V gene lookup returns CDR1 MGHDK and CDR2 SYGVNS. This CDR3 has 15 amino acids. V dropped 4 bases and J dropped 11; count of bases not matched to a gene: 13. CDR3 residues: CASSGGLAGTGKQFF. The CDR3, as DNA: TGTGCCAGCAGTGGCGGACTAGCTGGGACGGGAAAGCAGTTCTTC.

This clone appeared a few times. The chain combines TRBV5-8 with TRBJ2-7; D is perhaps TRBD1 (6 bases). Germline CDR1 SGHTS, CDR2 YDEGEE. Trimming stripped 4 bases from V and 5 bases from J, with 13 bases between. This CDR3 is 13 amino acids long. CDR3 region: CASSSGQSNEQYV. CDR3 sequence (DNA): TGTGCCAGCAGCAGCGGACAGAGCAACGAGCAGTACGTC.

This clone was detected only once. The chain carries TRBV11-2 and TRBJ1-1; 7 bases match TRBD1. CDR1 SGHAT and CDR2 FQNNGV come from the germline V gene. The CDR3 length is 14 residues. After removal of 4 bases from V and 4 bases from J, the junction contained 6 bases not matched to a gene. The DNA of the CDR3 is TGTGCCAGCAGCTCGTACAGGGGAGGCACTGAAGCTTTCTTT. As protein: CASSSYRGGTEAFF. The variable domain in full, with the rest retrieved from reference TRBV11-2 and TRBJ1-1, is EAGVAQSPRYKIIEKRQSVAFWCNPISGHATLYWYQQILGQGPKLLIQFQNNGVVDDSQLPKDRFSAERLKGVDSTLKIQPAKLEDSAVYLCASSSYRGGTEAFFGQGTRLTVV.

The chain recombines TRBV6-2 or TRBV6-3 with TRBJ1-2; TRBD1 aligns across 8 bases. The CDR3 consists of 14 residues. Germline V gives CDR1 MNHEY, CDR2 SVGEGT. After removal of 4 bases from V and 4 bases from J, the junction contained 5 bases not matched to a gene. CDR3 sequence (DNA): TGTGCCAGCAGTTTAACAGGGGGATCCTATGGCTACACCTTC. Amino acids: CASSLTGGSYGYTF.

This clone was counted only a few times. CDR3 amino acids: CASSFTQGRNQPQHF. In DNA form, the CDR3 reads TGTGCCAGCAGTTTTACACAGGGTCGCAATCAGCCCCAGCATTTT. V gene TRBV28 combines with J gene TRBJ1-5, with D possibly TRBD1 on 6 matching bases. The CDR3 length is 15 residues. Germline V lookup: CDR1 MDHEN, CDR2 SYDVKM. V lost 3 bases, J lost 2 bases, and 11 bases lay in between.

DNA for the CDR3: TGCGCCAGCAGCACAACACAGGGGAACTATGGCTACACCTTC. This encodes CASSTTQGNYGYTF. This chain joins TRBV5-1 and TRBJ1-2; 7 nucleotides match TRBD1. CDR3 length equals 14 residues. Germline V gene data show CDR1 as SGHRS and CDR2 as YFSETQ. Trimming cost V 4 bases and J 2 bases; bases outside gene matches: 5.

This chain uses TRBV29-1 with TRBJ1-1; the D is unclear. This CDR3 has 13 residues. The V end was cut by 7 bases, the J end by 2 bases, with 14 bases between. CDR1 SQVTM and CDR2 ANQGSEA come from the germline V gene. CDR3 sequence: CSADTVPNTEAFF. CDR3 sequence (DNA): TGCAGCGCTGACACGGTACCCAACACTGAAGCTTTCTTT.

The chain has TRBV7-5 and TRBJ2-7; the table calls TRBD1, which could not be checked here. TRBV7-5 is deemed a pseudogene. The CDR3 is made up of 11 amino acids. The CDR3 spells CARSGAREQYV. CDR3 sequence (DNA): TGTGCCAGAAGTGGGGCACGGGAGCAGTACGTC.